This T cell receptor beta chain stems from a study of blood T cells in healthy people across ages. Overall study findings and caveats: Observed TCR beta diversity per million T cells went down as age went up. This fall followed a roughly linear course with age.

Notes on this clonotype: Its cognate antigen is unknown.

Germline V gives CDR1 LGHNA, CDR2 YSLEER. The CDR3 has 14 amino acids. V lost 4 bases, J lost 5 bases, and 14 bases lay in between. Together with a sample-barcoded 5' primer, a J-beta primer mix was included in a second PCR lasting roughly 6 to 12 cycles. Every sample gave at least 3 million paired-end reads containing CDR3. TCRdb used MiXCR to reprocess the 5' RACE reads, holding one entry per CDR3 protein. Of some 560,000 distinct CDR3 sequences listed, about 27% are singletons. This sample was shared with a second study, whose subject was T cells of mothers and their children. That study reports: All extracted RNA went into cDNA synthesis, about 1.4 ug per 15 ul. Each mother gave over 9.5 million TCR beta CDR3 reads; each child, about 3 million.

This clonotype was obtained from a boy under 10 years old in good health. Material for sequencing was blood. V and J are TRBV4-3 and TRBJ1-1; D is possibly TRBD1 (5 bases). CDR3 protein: CASSRGTRETEAFF. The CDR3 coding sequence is TGCGCCAGCAGCCGGGGGACGAGGGAAACTGAAGCTTTCTTT.